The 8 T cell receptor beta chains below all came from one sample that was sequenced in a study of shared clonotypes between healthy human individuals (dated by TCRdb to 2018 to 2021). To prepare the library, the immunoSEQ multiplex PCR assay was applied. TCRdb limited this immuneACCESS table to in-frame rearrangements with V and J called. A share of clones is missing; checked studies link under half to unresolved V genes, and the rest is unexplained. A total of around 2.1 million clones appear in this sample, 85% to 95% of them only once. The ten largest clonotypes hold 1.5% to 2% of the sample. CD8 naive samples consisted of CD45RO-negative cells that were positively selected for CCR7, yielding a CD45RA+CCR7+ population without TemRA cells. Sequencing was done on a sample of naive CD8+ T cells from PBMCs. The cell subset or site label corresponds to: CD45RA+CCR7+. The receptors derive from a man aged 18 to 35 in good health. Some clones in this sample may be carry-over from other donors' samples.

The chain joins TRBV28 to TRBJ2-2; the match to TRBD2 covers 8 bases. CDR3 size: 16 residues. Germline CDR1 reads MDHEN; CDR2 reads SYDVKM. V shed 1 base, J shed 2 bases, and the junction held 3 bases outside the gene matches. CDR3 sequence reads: CASSLSGLVNTGELFF. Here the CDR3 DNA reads TGTGCCAGCAGTTTATCGGGACTAGTTAACACCGGGGAGCTGTTTTTT.

Written as DNA, the CDR3 is TGTGCCAGCAGCTTAGCCGGTTACTACAATGAGCAGTTCTTC. It encodes CASSLAGYYNEQFF. The chain uses TRBV7-8 and TRBJ2-1; D gene unclear. This CDR3 region has 14 residues. V gave up 0 bases and J gave up 3 bases, with 6 bases separating them. Germline CDR1 SGHVS, CDR2 FQNEAQ.

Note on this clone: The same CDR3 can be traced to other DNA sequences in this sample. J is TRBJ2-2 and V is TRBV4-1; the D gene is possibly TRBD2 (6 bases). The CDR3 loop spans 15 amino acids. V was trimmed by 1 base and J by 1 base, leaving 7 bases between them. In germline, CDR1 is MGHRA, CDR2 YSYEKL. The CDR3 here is CASSQGRGNTGELFF. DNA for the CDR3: TGCGCCAGCAGCCAAGGGAGGGGGAACACCGGGGAGCTGTTTTTT.

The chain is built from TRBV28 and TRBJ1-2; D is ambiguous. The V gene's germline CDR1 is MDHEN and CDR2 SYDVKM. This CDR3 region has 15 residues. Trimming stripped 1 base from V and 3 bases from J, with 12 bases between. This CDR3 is CASSLYTTPYYGYTF. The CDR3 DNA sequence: TGTGCCAGCAGTTTATATACGACTCCTTACTATGGCTACACCTTC.

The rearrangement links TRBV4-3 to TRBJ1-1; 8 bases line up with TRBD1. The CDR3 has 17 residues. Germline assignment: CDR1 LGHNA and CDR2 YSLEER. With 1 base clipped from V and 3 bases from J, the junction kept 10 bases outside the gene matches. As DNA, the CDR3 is TGCGCCAGCAGCCAAGTACCGGACAGGGCGGGATACACTGAAGCTTTCTTT. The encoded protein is CASSQVPDRAGYTEAFF.

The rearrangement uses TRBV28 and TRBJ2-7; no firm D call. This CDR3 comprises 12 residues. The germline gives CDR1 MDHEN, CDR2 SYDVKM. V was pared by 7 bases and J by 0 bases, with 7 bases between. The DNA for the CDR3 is TGTGCCAGCATGGCGGTCTCCTACGAGCAGTACTTC. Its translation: CASMAVSYEQYF. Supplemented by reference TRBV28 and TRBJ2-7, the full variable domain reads DVKVTQSSRYLVKRTGEKVFLECVQDMDHENMFWYRQDPGLGLRLIYFSYDVKMKEKGDIPEGYSVSREKKERFSLILESASTNQTSMYLCASMAVSYEQYFGPGTRLTVT.

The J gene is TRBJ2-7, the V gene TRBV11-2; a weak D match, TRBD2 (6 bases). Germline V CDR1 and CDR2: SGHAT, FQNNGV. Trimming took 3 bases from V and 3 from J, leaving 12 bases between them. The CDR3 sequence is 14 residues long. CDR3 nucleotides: TGTGCCAGCAGCTTTGTCGGGAGAGGCTACGAGCAGTACTTC. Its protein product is CASSFVGRGYEQYF.

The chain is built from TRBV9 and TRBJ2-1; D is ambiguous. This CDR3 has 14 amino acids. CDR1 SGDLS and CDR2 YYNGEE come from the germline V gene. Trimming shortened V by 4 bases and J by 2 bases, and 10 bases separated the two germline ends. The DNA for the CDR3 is TGTGCCAGCAGCCCCCGGCCGCCCTACAATGAGCAGTTCTTC. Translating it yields CASSPRPPYNEQFF. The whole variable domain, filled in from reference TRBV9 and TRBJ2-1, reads DSGVTQTPKHLITATGQRVTLRCSPRSGDLSVYWYQQSLDQGLQFLIQYYNGEERAKGNILERFSAQQFPDLHSELNLSSLELGDSALYFCASSPRPPYNEQFFGPGTRLTVL.